The clone carrying this T cell receptor beta chain was recorded at least ten times. V shed 0 bases, J shed 12 bases, and the junction held 17 bases outside the gene matches. The CDR3 is 17 amino acids. The germline V gene has CDR1 LGHNA and CDR2 YSLEER. The sample comes from a study of shared clonotypes between healthy human individuals. Study background: A couple of women and a few men aged 18 to 49 made up the donors.

Every immunoSEQ plate was one replicate of a subset's evenly spread DNA. Measured with immunoSEQ multiplex PCR; TCRdb has only the in-frame clones, and not every one. This table has just under 350,000 clones, less than 85% appearing once. Recent acute infections and vaccinations were absent in the healthy HIV-negative adult donors. Nashville, Tennessee was home to all donors, who were Caucasian adults. This chain links TRBV4-3 with TRBJ2-1; 7 bases map to TRBD2. The sample consisted of memory CD4+ T cells sorted from blood. Subset: CD45RA-negative fraction. The source of this sequence is a man aged 30 to 39 in good health. The CDR3 DNA follows: TGCGCCAGCAGCCAAGATCCAGCGGGGACCACTACAATGAGGCAGTTCTTC. This translates into CASSQDPAGTTTMRQFF.